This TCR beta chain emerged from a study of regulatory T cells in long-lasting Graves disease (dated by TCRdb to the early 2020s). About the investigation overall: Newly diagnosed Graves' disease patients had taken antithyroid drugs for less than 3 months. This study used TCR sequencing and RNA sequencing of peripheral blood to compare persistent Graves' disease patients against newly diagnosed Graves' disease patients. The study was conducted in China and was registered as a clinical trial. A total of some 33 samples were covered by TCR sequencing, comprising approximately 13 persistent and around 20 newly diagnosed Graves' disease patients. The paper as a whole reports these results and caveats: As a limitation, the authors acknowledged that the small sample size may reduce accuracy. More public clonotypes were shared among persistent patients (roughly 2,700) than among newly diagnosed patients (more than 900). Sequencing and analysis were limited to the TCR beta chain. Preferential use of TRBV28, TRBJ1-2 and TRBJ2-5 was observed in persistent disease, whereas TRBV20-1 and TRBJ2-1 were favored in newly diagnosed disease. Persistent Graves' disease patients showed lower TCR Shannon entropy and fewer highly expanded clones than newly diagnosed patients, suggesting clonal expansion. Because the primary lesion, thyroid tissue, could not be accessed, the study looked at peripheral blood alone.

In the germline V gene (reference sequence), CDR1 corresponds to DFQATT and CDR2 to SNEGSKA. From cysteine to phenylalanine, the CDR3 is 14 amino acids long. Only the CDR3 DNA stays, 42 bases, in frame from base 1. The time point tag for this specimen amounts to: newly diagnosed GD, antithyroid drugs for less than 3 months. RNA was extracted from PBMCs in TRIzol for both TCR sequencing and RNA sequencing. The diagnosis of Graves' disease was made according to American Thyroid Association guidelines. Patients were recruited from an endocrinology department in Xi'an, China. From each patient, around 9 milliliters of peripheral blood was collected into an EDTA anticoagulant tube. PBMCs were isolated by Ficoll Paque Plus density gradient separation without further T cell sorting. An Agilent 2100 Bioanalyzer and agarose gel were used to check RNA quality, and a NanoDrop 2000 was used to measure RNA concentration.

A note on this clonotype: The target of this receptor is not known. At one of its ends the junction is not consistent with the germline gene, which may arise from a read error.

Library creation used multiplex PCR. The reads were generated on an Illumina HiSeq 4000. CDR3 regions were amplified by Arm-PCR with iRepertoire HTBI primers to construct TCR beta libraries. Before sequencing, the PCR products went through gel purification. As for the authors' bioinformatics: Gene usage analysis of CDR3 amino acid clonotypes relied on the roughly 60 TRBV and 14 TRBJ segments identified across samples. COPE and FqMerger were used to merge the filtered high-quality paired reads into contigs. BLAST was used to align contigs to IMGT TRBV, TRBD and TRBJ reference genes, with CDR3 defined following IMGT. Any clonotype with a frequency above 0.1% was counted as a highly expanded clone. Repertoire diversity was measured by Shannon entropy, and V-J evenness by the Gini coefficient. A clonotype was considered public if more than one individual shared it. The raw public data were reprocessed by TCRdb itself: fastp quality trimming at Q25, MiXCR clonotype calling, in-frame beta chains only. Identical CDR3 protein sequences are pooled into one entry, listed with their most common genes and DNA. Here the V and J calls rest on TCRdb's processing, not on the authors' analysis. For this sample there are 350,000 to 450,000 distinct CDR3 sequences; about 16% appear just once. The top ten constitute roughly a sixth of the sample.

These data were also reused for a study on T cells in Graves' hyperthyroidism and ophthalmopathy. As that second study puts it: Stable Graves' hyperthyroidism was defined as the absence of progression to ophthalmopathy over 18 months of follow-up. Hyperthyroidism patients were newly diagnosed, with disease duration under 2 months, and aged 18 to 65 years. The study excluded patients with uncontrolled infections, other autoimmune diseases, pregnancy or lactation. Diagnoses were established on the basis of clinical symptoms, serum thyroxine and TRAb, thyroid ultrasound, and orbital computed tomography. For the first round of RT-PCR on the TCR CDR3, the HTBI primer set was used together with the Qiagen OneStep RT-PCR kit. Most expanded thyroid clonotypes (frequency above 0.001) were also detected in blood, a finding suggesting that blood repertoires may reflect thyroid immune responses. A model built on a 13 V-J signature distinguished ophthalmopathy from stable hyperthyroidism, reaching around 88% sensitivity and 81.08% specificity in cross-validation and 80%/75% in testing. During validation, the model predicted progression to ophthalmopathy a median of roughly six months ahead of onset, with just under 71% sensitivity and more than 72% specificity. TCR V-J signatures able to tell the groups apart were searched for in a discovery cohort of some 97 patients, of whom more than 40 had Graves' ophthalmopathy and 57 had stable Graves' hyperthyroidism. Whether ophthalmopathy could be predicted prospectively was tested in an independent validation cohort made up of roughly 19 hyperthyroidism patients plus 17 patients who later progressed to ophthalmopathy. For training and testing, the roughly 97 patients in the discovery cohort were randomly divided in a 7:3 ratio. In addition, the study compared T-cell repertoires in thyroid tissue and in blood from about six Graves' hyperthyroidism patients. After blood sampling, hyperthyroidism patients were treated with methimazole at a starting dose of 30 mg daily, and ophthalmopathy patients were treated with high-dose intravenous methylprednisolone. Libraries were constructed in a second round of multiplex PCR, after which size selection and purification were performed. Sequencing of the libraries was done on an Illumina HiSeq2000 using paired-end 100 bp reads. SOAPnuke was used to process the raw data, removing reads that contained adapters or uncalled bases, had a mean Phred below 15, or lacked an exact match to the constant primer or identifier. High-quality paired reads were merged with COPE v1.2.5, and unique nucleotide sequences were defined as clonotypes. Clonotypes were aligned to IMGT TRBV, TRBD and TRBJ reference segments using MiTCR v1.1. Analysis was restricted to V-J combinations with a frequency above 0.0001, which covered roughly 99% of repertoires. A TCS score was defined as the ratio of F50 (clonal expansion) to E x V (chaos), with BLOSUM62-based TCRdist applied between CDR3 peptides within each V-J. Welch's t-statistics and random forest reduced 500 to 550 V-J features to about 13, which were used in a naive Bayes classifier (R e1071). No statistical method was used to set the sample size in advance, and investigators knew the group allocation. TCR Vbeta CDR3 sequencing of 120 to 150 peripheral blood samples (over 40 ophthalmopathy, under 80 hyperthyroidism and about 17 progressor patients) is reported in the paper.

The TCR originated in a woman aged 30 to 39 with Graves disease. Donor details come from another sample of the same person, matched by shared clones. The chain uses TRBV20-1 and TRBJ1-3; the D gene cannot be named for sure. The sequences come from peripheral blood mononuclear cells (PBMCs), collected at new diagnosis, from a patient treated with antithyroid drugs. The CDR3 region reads CSARDGISGNTIYF. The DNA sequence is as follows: TGCAGTGCAAGAGACGGAATCTCTGGAAACACCATATATTTT.